These T cell receptor beta chains were read from a single sample in a study of T cell responses to AZD1222 COVID-19 vaccine. The data were produced by immunoSEQ multiplex PCR, yet TCRdb's version contains in-frame clones alone and is incomplete. This table has 90,000 to 120,000 clones, 80% to 90% appearing once. The sample was peripheral blood, taken on day 0 of AZD1222 vaccination. The receptors come from an adult in good health. CDR3s include the opening cysteine and the closing phenylalanine or tryptophan. The D gene is left open where the match is weak. Rows may omit the clone size; those that give it use once, few, many or a size class.

clone size	CDR3 length	D gene	V gene	J gene	CDR3 DNA	CDR3 protein
.	14	TRBD1	TRBV28	TRBJ1-1	TGTGCCAGCAGCCAGGGGGGGGGACGGACTGAAGCTTTCTTT	CASSQGGGRTEAFF
.	15	.	TRBV14	TRBJ2-5	TGTGCCAGCAGCCAAGGTATGCAGCGACAAGAGACCCAGTACTTC	CASSQGMQRQETQYF
.	14	.	TRBV7-9	TRBJ1-5	TGTGCCAGCAGCTTAGGTCAGTTCAATCAGCCCCAGCATTTT	CASSLGQFNQPQHF
.	13	.	TRBV25-1	TRBJ1-4	TGTGCCAGCAGTGAGTTCATCGCCGGGTTACTGTTTTTT	CASSEFIAGLLFF
.	15	.	TRBV5-1	TRBJ1-1	TGCGCCAGCAGCTTGGGACAGGCCCTGAACACTGAAGCTTTCTTT	CASSLGQALNTEAFF
.	12	.	TRBV12-3/TRBV12-4	TRBJ2-5	TGTGCCAGCAGTTTCGAAGGGGAGACCCAGTACTTC	CASSFEGETQYF
once	17	TRBD2	TRBV4-3	TRBJ2-7	TGCGCCAGCAGCCAAGATCGTCTAGCGGGAGGGCCGCGGGAGCAGTACTTC	CASSQDRLAGGPREQYF
.	15	.	TRBV7-2	TRBJ2-3	TGTGCCAGCAGCTTAGTCGCGGTGGGCACAGATACGCAGTATTTT	CASSLVAVGTDTQYF
.	15	.	TRBV6-5	TRBJ2-1	TGTGCCAGCAGTTACTCGAAGCAGAGATACAATGAGCAGTTCTTC	CASSYSKQRYNEQFF
.	10	.	TRBV29-1	TRBJ1-2	TGCAGCGTTGAGGTGGGCAGGGCCTTCTTC	CSVEVGRAFF
.	14	TRBD1	TRBV7-9	TRBJ2-5	TGTGCCAGCAGCCCACAGGGGTTAGGGGAGACCCAGTACTTC	CASSPQGLGETQYF
.	15	.	TRBV14	TRBJ2-3	TGTGCCAGCAGCCCCTACTCGGTTCGCGGAGATACGCAGTATTTT	CASSPYSVRGDTQYF
.	16	TRBD1	TRBV7-2	TRBJ1-2	TGTGCCAGCAGCTTAGTTAGGACAGGGGAGGGCTATGGCTACACCTTC	CASSLVRTGEGYGYTF
.	16	TRBD1	TRBV5-1	TRBJ2-1	TGCGCCAGCAGGGCCCCGGGACAGCTACAATACAATGAGCAGTTCTTC	CASRAPGQLQYNEQFF
.	15	.	TRBV19	TRBJ2-5	TGTGCCAGTAGTACTCTACCCATTGAGCAAGAGACCCAGTACTTC	CASSTLPIEQETQYF
.	11	.	TRBV10-2	TRBJ2-5	TGCGCCAGCACGGGCTATGAGACCCAGTACTTC	CASTGYETQYF
.	14	.	TRBV6-2/TRBV6-3	TRBJ1-2	TGTGCCAGCAGTTACGTGGGCCAATTTGGTGGCTACACCTTC	CASSYVGQFGGYTF
once	13	.	TRBV9	TRBJ1-1	TGTGCCAGCAGCGTAGTAACGGACACTGAAGCTTTCTTT	CASSVVTDTEAFF
.	15	TRBD2	TRBV10-3	TRBJ2-7	TGTGCGATCTCGGGGGGTCATCAAAGCTCCTACGAGCAGTACTTC	CAISGGHQSSYEQYF
.	16	.	TRBV7-8	TRBJ2-3	TGTGCCAGCAGCCCCAGGGTGGGGACTAGCACAGATACGCAGTATTTT	CASSPRVGTSTDTQYF
once	16	.	TRBV5-1	TRBJ2-3	TGCGCCAGCAGCTTGGATGTGGAAAGGGGCACAGATACGCAGTATTTT	CASSLDVERGTDTQYF
.	15	.	TRBV7-9	TRBJ1-2	TGTGCCAGCAGCTTCGGACAGCACCGTAACTATGGCTACACCTTC	CASSFGQHRNYGYTF
few	15	TRBD2	TRBV5-1	TRBJ2-7	TGCGCCAGCAGCTTGGTTGCGGGAGGGGAGTACGAGCAGTACTTC	CASSLVAGGEYEQYF
.	15	.	TRBV7-2	TRBJ1-5	TGTGCCAGCAGCTTAGCAGGGGGTCTCAATCAGCCCCAGCATTTT	CASSLAGGLNQPQHF
.	14	.	TRBV5-1	TRBJ1-1	TGCGCCAGCAGCTTGGGTCCTGAGAACACTGAAGCTTTCTTT	CASSLGPENTEAFF
.	14	.	TRBV19	TRBJ1-5	TGTGCCAGTAGTATCCAGGCGACTAATCAGCCCCAGCATTTT	CASSIQATNQPQHF
.	21	TRBD2	TRBV3-1/TRBV3-2	TRBJ2-3	TGTGCCAGCAGCCAAGAGAGGAGACTAGCGGGATTCAGCCCTAGCACAGATACGCAGTATTTT	CASSQERRLAGFSPSTDTQYF
.	18	.	TRBV7-9	TRBJ2-7	TGTGCCAGCAGCTTAGCCCCCCGAGGAAGGGGCTCCTCCTACGAGCAGTACTTC	CASSLAPRGRGSSYEQYF
few	16	TRBD2	TRBV7-9	TRBJ2-3	TGTGCCATCGAATCGGGACTAGCGGGAGTGACAGATACGCAGTATTTT	CAIESGLAGVTDTQYF
.	16	.	TRBV5-1	TRBJ2-2	TGCGCCAGCAGCTTTCCCGGACAGCAGAACACCGGGGAGCTGTTTTTT	CASSFPGQQNTGELFF
.	11	.	TRBV3-1/TRBV3-2	TRBJ2-1	TGTGCCAGCAGCCAAGCTAGGGAGCAGTTCTTC	CASSQAREQFF
.	15	.	TRBV10-3	TRBJ2-3	TGTGCCATCAGAATCGGGGGCGGTAGCACAGATACGCAGTATTTT	CAIRIGGGSTDTQYF
.	19	TRBD2	TRBV28	TRBJ2-6	TGTGCCAGCAGTTTCGGGTCGGGCGGGGGGAGCTCTGGGGCCAACGTCCTGACTTTC	CASSFGSGGGSSGANVLTF
.	17	.	TRBV4-2	TRBJ2-7	TGTGCCAGCAGCCAAGAGTTAACCGACCCAGGCTCTTACGAGCAGTACTTC	CASSQELTDPGSYEQYF
.	13	.	TRBV7-9	TRBJ2-7	TGTGCCAGCAGAACCGGGACACACTACGAGCAGTACTTC	CASRTGTHYEQYF
.	15	.	TRBV5-1	TRBJ1-3	TGCGCCAGCAGCTTGAGCGTATCTGAGGGAAACACCATATATTTT	CASSLSVSEGNTIYF
.	18	TRBD2	TRBV4-3	TRBJ2-3	TGCGCCAGCAGCGCAAATCCCCCTAGCGGGAGTTCGCCAGATACGCAGTATTTT	CASSANPPSGSSPDTQYF
.	15	.	TRBV7-2	TRBJ2-7	TGTGCCAGCAGCTTTCTACTAGAAGAATCCTACGAGCAGTACTTC	CASSFLLEESYEQYF
.	18	TRBD2	TRBV7-3	TRBJ2-1	TGTGCCAGCAGCTGGACTAGCGGGACAGTCTCCTCGTACAATGAGCAGTTCTTC	CASSWTSGTVSSYNEQFF
.	17	TRBD1	TRBV5-4	TRBJ2-2	TGTGCCAGCAGCGAGGACAGGGGGATGGGGAACACCGGGGAGCTGTTTTTT	CASSEDRGMGNTGELFF
.	21	.	TRBV10-1	TRBJ1-6	TGCGCCAGCAGTGAGTCAGTTAGAGAGGGGTTTTCCCCCTCTCGAGGTTCACCCCTCCACTTT	CASSESVREGFSPSRGSPLHF
.	15	TRBD2	TRBV4-3	TRBJ2-1	TGCGCCAGCAGCCAAGGACTAGCGTTTCCGGAGGGGCAGTTCTTC	CASSQGLAFPEGQFF
.	13	.	TRBV30	TRBJ1-3	TGTGCCTGGAGTCCCCCAAAGGGAAACACCATATATTTT	CAWSPPKGNTIYF
.	15	.	TRBV28	TRBJ1-4	TGTGCCAGCAGTCCCACAGGGAGAGCGGGTGAAAAACTGTTTTTT	CASSPTGRAGEKLFF
.	13	.	TRBV12-3/TRBV12-4	TRBJ1-5	TGTGCCAGCAGTTTAGGCGAAGGTCGTCCCCAGCATTTT	CASSLGEGRPQHF
once	15	.	TRBV5-6	TRBJ2-7	TGTGCCAGCAGCGACCGGGCACGAAGCCGGCCCGAGCAGTACTTC	CASSDRARSRPEQYF
.	17	TRBD1	TRBV7-8	TRBJ1-4	TGTGCCAGCAGCTTAGATATATCCCGGACAGGGAAAGAAAAACTGTTTTTT	CASSLDISRTGKEKLFF
.	15	.	TRBV6-5	TRBJ1-2	TGTGCCAGCAGCCCCCCGGGCCAGCTTATCAGTGGCTACACCTTC	CASSPPGQLISGYTF
.	23	.	TRBV6-6	TRBJ2-1	TGTGCCAGCAGCTTTACGGCCAGGGGGTTGAGTCGGGGCGGGAGCTGGGTCTACAATGAGCAGTTCTTC	CASSFTARGLSRGGSWVYNEQFF
.	15	.	TRBV9	TRBJ2-1	TGTGCCAGCAGCGTAGCGGGGGCGAATGACAATGAGCAGTTCTTC	CASSVAGANDNEQFF